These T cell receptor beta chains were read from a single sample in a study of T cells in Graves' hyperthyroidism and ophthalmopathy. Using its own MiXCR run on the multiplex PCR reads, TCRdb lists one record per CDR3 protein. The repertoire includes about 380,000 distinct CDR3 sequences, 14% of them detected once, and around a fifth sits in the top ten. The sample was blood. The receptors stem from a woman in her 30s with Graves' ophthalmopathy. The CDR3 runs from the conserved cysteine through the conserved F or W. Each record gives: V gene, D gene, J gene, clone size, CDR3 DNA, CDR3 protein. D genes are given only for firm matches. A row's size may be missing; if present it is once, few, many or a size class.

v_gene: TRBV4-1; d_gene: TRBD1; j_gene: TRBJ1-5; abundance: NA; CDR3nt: TGCACCAGCAGCCAAGAAGGTGGCAGGGGGGAAAGCCAGCCCCAGCATTTT; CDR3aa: CTSSQEGGRGESQPQHF
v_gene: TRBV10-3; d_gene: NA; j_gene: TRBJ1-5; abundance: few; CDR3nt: TGTGCCATCAGTGAGTCCAGAGGGAATCAGCCCCAGCATTTT; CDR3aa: CAISESRGNQPQHF
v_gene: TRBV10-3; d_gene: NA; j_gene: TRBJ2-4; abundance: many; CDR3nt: TGTGCCATCAGTCCCGGGGTCGCTTTGGAAAACATTCAGTACTTC; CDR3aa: CAISPGVALENIQYF
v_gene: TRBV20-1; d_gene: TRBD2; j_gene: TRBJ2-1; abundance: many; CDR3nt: TGCAGTGCTCCGACTAGCGGGGGCCCCTACAATGAGCAGTTCTTC; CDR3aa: CSAPTSGGPYNEQFF
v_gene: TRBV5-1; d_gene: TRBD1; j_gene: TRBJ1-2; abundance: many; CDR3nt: TGCGCCAGCAGCTCCGGGACAGGGGGTCGGGTCGACTATGGCTACACCTTC; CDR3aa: CASSSGTGGRVDYGYTF
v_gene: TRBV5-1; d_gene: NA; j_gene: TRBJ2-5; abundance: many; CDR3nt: TGCGCCAGCAGCCCCCGACAGACAGGCCAAGAGACCCAGTACTTC; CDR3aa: CASSPRQTGQETQYF
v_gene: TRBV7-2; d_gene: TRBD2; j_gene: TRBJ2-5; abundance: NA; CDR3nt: TGTGCCAGCAGCTTTGGACTAGCGGGATTTCAAGAGACCCAGTACTTC; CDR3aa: CASSFGLAGFQETQYF
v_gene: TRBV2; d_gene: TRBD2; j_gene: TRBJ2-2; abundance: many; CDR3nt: TGTGCCAGCAGTGTAGCGGGGTCCACCGGGGAGCTGTTTTTT; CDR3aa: CASSVAGSTGELFF
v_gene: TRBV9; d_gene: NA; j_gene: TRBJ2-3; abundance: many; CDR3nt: TGTGCCAGCCACCCAGATACGCAGTATTTT; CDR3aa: CASHPDTQYF
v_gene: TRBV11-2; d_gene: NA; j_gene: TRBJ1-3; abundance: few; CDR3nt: TGTGCCAGCAGCTCATCGAGGGGGTCCGGAAACACCATATATTTT; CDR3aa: CASSSSRGSGNTIYF
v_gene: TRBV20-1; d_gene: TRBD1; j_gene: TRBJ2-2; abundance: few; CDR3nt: TGCAGTGCTAGAGATTCAATAACTGGGACAGGGGACACCGGGGAGCTGTTTTTT; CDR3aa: CSARDSITGTGDTGELFF
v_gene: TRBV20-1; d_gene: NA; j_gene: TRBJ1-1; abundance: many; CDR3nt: TGCAGTGCTCCCCCGCGTTGGGGTGGCACTGAAGCTTTCTTT; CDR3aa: CSAPPRWGGTEAFF
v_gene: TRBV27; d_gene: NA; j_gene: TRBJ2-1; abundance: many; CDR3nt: TGTGCCAGCAGTGCCCAACCAGGGGGGCCTTTCCATGAGCAGTTCTTC; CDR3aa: CASSAQPGGPFHEQFF